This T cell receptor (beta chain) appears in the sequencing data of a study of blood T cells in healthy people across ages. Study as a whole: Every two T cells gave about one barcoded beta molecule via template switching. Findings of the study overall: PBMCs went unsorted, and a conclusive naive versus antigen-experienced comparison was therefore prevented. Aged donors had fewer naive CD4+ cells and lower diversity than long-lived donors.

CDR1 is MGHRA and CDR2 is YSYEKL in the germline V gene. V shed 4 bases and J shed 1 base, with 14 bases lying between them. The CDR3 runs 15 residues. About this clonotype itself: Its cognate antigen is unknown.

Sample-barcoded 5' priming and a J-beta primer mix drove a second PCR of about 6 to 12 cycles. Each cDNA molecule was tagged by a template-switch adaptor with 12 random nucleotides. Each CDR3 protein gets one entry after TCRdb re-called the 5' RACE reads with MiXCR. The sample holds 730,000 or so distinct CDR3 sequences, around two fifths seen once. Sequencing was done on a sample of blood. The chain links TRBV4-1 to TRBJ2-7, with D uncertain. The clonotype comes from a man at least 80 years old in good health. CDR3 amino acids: CASSLGKGRSYEQYF. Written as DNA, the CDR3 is TGCGCCAGCAGCCTGGGGAAGGGAAGGTCCTACGAGCAGTACTTC.